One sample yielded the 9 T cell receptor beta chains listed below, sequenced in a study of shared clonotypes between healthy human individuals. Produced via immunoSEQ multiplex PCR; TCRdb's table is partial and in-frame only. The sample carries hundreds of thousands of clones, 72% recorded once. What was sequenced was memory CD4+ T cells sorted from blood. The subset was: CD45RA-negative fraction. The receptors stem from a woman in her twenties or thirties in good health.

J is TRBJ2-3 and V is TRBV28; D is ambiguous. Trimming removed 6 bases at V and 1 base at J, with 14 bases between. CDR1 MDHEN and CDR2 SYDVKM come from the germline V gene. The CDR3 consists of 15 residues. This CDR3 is CASRHEDRGTDTQYF. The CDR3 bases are TGTGCCAGCAGACATGAAGATCGGGGCACAGATACGCAGTATTTT.

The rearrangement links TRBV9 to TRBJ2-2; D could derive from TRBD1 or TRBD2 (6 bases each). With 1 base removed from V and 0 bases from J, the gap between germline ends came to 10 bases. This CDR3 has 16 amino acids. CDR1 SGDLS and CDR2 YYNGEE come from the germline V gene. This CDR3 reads CASSVRGDANTGELFF. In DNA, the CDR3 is TGTGCCAGCAGCGTAAGGGGGGATGCGAACACCGGGGAGCTGTTTTTT.

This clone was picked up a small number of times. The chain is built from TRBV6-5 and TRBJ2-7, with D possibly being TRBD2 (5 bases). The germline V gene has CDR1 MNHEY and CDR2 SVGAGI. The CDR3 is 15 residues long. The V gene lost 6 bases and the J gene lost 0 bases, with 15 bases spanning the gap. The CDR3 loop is CASSQEGASSYEQYF. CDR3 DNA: TGTGCCAGCAGCCAAGAGGGCGCTAGCTCCTACGAGCAGTACTTC.

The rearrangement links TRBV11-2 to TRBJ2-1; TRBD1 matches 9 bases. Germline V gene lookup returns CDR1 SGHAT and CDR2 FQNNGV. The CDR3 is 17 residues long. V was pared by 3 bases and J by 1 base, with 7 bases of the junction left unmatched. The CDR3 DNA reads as TGTGCCAGCAGCTTCCGAGGAGACAGGGGGTCCTACAATGAGCAGTTCTTC. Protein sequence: CASSFRGDRGSYNEQFF.

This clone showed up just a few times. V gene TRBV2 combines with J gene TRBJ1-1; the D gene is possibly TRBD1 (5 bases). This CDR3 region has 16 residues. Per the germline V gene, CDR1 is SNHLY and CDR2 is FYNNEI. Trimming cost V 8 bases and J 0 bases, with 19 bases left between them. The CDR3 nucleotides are TGTGCCAGCCTTCGTGGGGCAAGACGATTGAACACTGAAGCTTTCTTT. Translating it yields CASLRGARRLNTEAFF.

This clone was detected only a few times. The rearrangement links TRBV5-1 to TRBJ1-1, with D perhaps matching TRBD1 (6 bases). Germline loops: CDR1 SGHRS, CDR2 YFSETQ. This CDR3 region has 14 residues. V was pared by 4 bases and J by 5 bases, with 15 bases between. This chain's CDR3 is CASSPGQPRTEAFF. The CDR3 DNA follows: TGCGCCAGCAGCCCCGGACAGCCGAGGACTGAAGCTTTCTTT.

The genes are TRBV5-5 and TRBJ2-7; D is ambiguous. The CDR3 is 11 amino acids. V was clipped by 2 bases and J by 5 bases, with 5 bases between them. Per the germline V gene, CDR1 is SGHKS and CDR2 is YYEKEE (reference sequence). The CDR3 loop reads CASSLDNEQYF. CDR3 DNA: TGTGCCAGCAGCTTAGATAACGAGCAGTACTTC.

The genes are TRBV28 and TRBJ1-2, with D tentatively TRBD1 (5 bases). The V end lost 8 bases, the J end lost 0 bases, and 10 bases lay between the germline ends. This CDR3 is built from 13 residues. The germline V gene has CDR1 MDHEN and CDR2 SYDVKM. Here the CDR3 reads CASASTANYGYTF. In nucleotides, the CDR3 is TGTGCCAGCGCGTCGACAGCTAACTATGGCTACACCTTC.

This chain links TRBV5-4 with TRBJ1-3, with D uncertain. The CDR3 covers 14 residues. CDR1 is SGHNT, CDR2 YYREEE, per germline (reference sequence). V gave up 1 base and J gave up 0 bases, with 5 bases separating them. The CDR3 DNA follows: TGTGCCAGCAGCTTGCTTAGCTCTGGAAACACCATATATTTT. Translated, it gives CASSLLSSGNTIYF.